This entry is about one T cell receptor beta chain. Its antigen is not known. Per germline, CDR1 MDHEN and CDR2 SYDVKM. The CDR3 runs 12 residues. Trimming took off 5 bases at V and 11 bases at J, with 12 bases between the two ends. This sample is drawn from a study of cytomegalovirus exposure and HLA in healthy donors. Overall study results and limits: CMV serostatus stood as the only immune exposure information on hand. Productive rates of about 90% or about 30% were seen for most TCR beta V segments in an earlier analysis.

The PCR employed 60 Vbeta primers together with 13 Jbeta primers. TCRdb's copy holds only in-frame clones and misses some; the assay was immunoSEQ multiplex PCR. Of over 150,000 clones in the sample, 80% to 90% were seen once. This chain uses TRBV28 with TRBJ1-4; tentative D call: TRBD1 (5 bases). Sequencing was carried out using PBMCs. This TCR was sampled from a woman aged 45 to 65 in good health and CMV-seronegative. This chain's CDR3 is CASSPGREKLFF. The CDR3 nucleotides are TGTGCCAGCAGTCCAGGGCGGGAGAAACTGTTTTTT. Variable domain in full (rest from reference TRBV28 and TRBJ1-4): DVKVTQSSRYLVKRTGEKVFLECVQDMDHENMFWYRQDPGLGLRLIYFSYDVKMKEKGDIPEGYSVSREKKERFSLILESASTNQTSMYLCASSPGREKLFFGSGTQLSVL.